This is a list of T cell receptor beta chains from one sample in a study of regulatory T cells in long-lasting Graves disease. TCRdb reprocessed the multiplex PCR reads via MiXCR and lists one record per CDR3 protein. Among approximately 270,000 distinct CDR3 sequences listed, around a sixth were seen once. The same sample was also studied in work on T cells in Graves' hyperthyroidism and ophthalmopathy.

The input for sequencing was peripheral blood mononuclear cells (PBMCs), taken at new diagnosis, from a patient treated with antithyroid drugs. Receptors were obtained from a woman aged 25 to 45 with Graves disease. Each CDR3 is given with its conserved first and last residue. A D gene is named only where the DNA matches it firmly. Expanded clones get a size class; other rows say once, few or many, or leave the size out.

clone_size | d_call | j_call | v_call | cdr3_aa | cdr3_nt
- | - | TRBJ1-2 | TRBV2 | CASSDSGGAAYGYTF | TGTGCCAGCAGTGATAGCGGGGGGGCGGCCTATGGCTACACCTTC
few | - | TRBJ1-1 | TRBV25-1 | CASSEYSNTEAFF | TGTGCCAGCAGTGAATACTCGAACACTGAAGCTTTCTTT
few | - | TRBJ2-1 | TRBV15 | CAASNGGGSYNEQSF | TGTGCCGCAAGTAACGGAGGCGGCTCCTACAATGAGCAGTCCTTC
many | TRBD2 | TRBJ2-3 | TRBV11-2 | CASSLDSPTSADTQYF | TGTGCCAGCAGCTTAGATTCCCCCACTAGCGCAGATACGCAGTATTTT
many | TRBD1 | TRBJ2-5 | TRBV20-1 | CSARDLDREYF | TGCAGTGCTAGAGACCTGGACAGGGAGTACTTC
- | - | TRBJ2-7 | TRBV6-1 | CASSPRGTNYEQYF | TGTGCCAGCAGCCCCAGAGGGACGAACTACGAGCAGTACTTC
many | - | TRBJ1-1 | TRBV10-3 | CATRGLGTEAFF | TGTGCCACGCGGGGGCTCGGGACTGAAGCTTTCTTT
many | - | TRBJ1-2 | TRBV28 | CASSLGAVTADGYTF | TGTGCCAGCAGTTTAGGGGCAGTAACGGCAGATGGCTACACCTTC
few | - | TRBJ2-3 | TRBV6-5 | CASSYRAGDTDTQYF | TGTGCCAGCAGTTATAGGGCAGGGGACACAGATACGCAGTATTTT
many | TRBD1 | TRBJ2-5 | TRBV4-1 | CASSPPGQKQETQYF | TGCGCCAGCAGCCCGCCGGGACAGAAACAAGAGACCCAGTACTTC
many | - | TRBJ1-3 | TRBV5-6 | CASSLGTHSGNTIYF | TGTGCCAGCAGCTTAGGGACCCACTCTGGAAACACCATATATTTT
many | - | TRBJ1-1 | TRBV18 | CASSPFGGGDTEAFF | TGTGCCAGCTCACCATTTGGGGGTGGGGACACTGAAGCTTTCTTT
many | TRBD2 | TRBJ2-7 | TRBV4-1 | CASTRLAGDYEQYF | TGCGCCAGCACCCGACTAGCGGGGGACTACGAGCAGTACTTC